The T cell receptor (beta chain) under discussion was sequenced for a study of cytomegalovirus exposure and HLA in healthy donors (dated by TCRdb to the late 2010s). For context, the study as a whole: An earlier analysis of several hundred of the donors reported approximately 270 Gb of sequence data and some 120 million unique TCR beta sequences from roughly 180 million T cells. Roughly 290 gigabases of sequencing data and around 88 million unique TCR sequences made up an early release that covered several hundred HLA-typed donors. Of the approximately 400 genotyped donors, 65% to 90% fell in the genetic ancestry cluster associated with self-reported Caucasian donors. The study aimed to test whether cataloging public T cell receptors could reveal signatures of past pathogen exposure. The study used immunosequencing to profile the T cell repertoires of approximately 640 subjects and linked those repertoires to cytomegalovirus serostatus. A separate validation cohort of approximately 120 different subjects was used in addition to the roughly 700-subject first cohort. To predict cytomegalovirus infection status, the study combined high-throughput TCR immunosequencing, statistical association of individual TCRs with disease status, and machine learning. A later analysis re-examined previously published TCR beta repertoires from several hundred donors and added high-resolution HLA genotyping to investigate patterns of TCR occurrence. The later analysis used no new phenotypic data to find candidate immune exposures, relying instead on TCR beta sequences and their occurrence across donors. In an earlier analysis of over 550 of the donors, high-throughput TCR beta sequencing was used to judge whether each TCR beta V gene segment behaved as functional or pseudogenic. Donor age, sex, ethnicity and CMV serostatus were collected together with the repertoire data. A later genetic analysis took genome-wide SNP genotypes for about three fifths of the 666 donors and used that subset as a discovery cohort. Every discovery cohort repertoire had been produced on one sequencing platform. HLA typing included class I and class II loci at four-digit resolution. The number of typed donors differed by locus: about 629-630 for A, B, C, DRB1 and DQB1; some 500 for DQA1; approximately 600 for DPA1; and roughly 490 for DPB1. Because of strong linkage in the cohort, five DR-DQ haplotypes were treated as single units for association and clustering. On average, about 240,000 unique TCR beta nucleotide sequences were sequenced per donor among roughly 430 genotyped donors of the cohort, with roughly 18% of those sequences being non-productive. Overall results and qualifications from the work: Because counts were too low, roughly 18 rarely observed V segments, including chromosome 9 orphons, were left out of the earlier analysis of 500 to 750 of the donors. Immune exposure information for the cohort was limited to CMV serostatus. Several of the top co-occurrence clusters appeared to be linked to parvovirus B19, influenza, CMV and Epstein-Barr virus, according to a later analysis. Correlated functional status among segregating V segments might reflect linkage disequilibrium, but an unknown experimental factor could not be ruled out. According to a later analysis, TCR association rates differed among HLA loci, with DRB1 alleles showing the most associated TCRs and HLA-C alleles showing the fewest. Compared with the approximately 670-donor mean, donors in an Asian-associated ancestry cluster had fewer N-insertions in productive TCRs, according to a later genetic analysis. Compared with equally common non-associated chains, HLA-associated TCR beta chains in a later analysis were more clonally expanded and had lower generation probabilities. A cluster of highly shared sequence variants was judged likely to be a technical artifact of the sequencing pipeline. A few of the identified cytomegalovirus-associated TCR beta chains were confirmed in vitro to be specific for cytomegalovirus antigens. The presence/absence analyses assumed that sequencing depth was roughly uniform across donors, and that assumption may not be true. Assigning TCR associations to individual alleles was difficult when HLA alleles, especially DR and DQ, strongly co-occurred. An earlier analysis of around 500 of the donors showed that most TCR beta V segments appeared in productive rearrangements either about 90% or about 30% of the time, which broadly matched IMGT annotations. This cohort had only TCR beta chains sequenced, and the lack of alpha or paired-chain data limited which features could be detected. An association between a missense DCLRE1C variant and V-gene and J-gene trimming of TCR beta chains was found in a later genetic analysis and replicated in an independent cohort. Most CMV-associated TCR beta chains appeared to be HLA-restricted in a later analysis, and the HLA associations seemed to be driven largely by CMV exposure. According to the authors, the approach could potentially be generalized to other disease states and immunological phenotypes. A further reported finding was that TCR beta sequences accurately predicted the HLA-A and HLA-B alleles for most subjects in the first cohort. Some IMGT-functional V segments, including TRBV6-2 and TRBV6-3, could not be distinguished by the 87-base-pair reads and were therefore excluded. Cytomegalovirus status was reported to be diagnosed by the classifier with high specificity and sensitivity in both the original and validation cohorts. Most TCR sequences were seen in very few donors, while some public TCRs were found in many individuals. In the study, some 180 TCR beta chains were listed as associated with cytomegalovirus. Because HLA typing was unavailable for some donors at each locus, only the typed subset was used in association tests. Specific HLA alleles were associated with about 17,000 TCR beta sequences at a false discovery rate of 0.05 in a later analysis.

The library was produced with the immunoSEQ multiplex PCR assay. For the multiplex PCR, a mixture combining 60 forward primers for TCR Vbeta segments and 13 reverse primers for TCR Jbeta segments was used. A multiplex PCR assay on genomic DNA amplified the CDR3 region of rearranged TCR beta genes. Amplified TCR beta libraries were sequenced as 87-base-pair reads on the Illumina HiSeq System. As for the original processing: Across the roughly 700 repertoires, a later analysis counted 60 million to 90 million unique TCR beta chains, about 10 million of which were shared by at least two donors. A nearest-neighbor algorithm error-corrected the raw reads and collapsed the reads into unique sequences, merging closely related sequences to remove PCR and sequencing errors. Alignment of CDR3 sequences to IMGT reference sequences was used to assign V, D and J gene segments. For a sequence to be retained, at least a six-nucleotide match to both a V gene segment and a J gene segment was required. Rearrangements were classified as productive when the CDR3 lacked stop codons and remained in frame with V and J, and all other rearrangements were classified as non-productive. CDR3 was defined according to IMGT convention as the region running from the second conserved V-encoded cysteine to the conserved J-encoded phenylalanine. In an earlier analysis of around 540 of the donors, sequences lacking an unambiguous match to a single V gene segment were excluded. In an earlier analysis of approximately 590 of the donors, a V segment was called functional when productive rearrangements were above 56.7%, and segregating when the standard deviation between donors exceeded 5%. A statistical classification framework was built for diagnosing cytomegalovirus status from the catalog of TCR beta chain sequences. A later analysis assigned V and J genes by comparing TCR nucleotide sequences with IMGT/GENE-DB human TR gene sequences. A later analysis assigned CDR3 sequences and most-parsimonious VDJ recombination scenarios with the TCRdist pipeline. In a later analysis, each TCR beta chain was defined by its CDR3 amino acid sequence together with its V-gene family, and reads without a unique V-gene family were excluded. To address suspected cross-contamination and a sequencing artifact, a later analysis removed several hundred highly shared, low-generation-probability nucleotide sequences. In a later analysis, a clonal expansion index was calculated for each public chain from normalized within-repertoire ranks of inferred template counts. A later analysis computed generation probabilities with a VDJ recombination model fitted to out-of-frame rearrangements, and checked the results against IGoR. In a later analysis, hypergeometric tests were used to score TCR-TCR, TCR-HLA and TCR-CMV co-occurrence, with a repertoire-size bias correction applied to TCR pairs. A later analysis estimated false discovery rates by permuting HLA or CMV assignments 20 times. A later analysis grouped co-occurring TCRs with DBSCAN, adding TCRdist sequence similarity when clustering within HLA-allele-positive subsets. For co-occurrence clustering, repertoires with fewer than 30,000 or more than 120,000 public chains were excluded, along with five or six repertoires with anomalous nucleotide sharing. TCRdb carries this immuneACCESS record with in-frame sequences only. Its versions omit some clonotypes, under half of them owing to an unresolved V gene in the studies checked, with the rest unexplained. The V and J calls and clone size were taken over from that table, and D and trimming were inferred from the DNA. The sample profile shows some 120,000 clones; 80% of them were found once. More than 2.5% of the sample is in the top ten clones.

As regards this clone: This clone's antigen is unknown. No per-base quality is available; no much larger clone lies one base away.

The cohort comprised fewer than 700 healthy bone marrow donors. Cohort members were all nominally healthy when sampled, although unrecorded immune exposures were likely present. The donor tested CMV seronegative and was one of the 352 seronegative cohort members. Every donor gave a peripheral blood sample, and the peripheral blood mononuclear cells from that sample were used for TCR beta sequencing. The Qiagen DNeasy Blood Extraction Kit was used to extract genomic DNA from the blood cell samples. In the germline V gene, CDR1 corresponds to SGHAT and CDR2 to FQNNGV. V is pruned by 2 bases and J by 0 bases, leaving 4 bases of the junction without a gene match. Counted from cysteine to phenylalanine, this CDR3 has 15 amino acids. Only CDR3 DNA is held: 45 bases, read in frame from base 1.

This clonotype was sampled from a male donor in good health and CMV-seronegative. The chain links TRBV11-2 with TRBJ2-7, and 7 junction bases match TRBD2. Sequencing was performed on PBMCs. The sequence in DNA is TGTGCCAGCAGCTTAAGCGGGGACCTCTCCTACGAGCAGTACTTC. Translated, this is CASSLSGDLSYEQYF.